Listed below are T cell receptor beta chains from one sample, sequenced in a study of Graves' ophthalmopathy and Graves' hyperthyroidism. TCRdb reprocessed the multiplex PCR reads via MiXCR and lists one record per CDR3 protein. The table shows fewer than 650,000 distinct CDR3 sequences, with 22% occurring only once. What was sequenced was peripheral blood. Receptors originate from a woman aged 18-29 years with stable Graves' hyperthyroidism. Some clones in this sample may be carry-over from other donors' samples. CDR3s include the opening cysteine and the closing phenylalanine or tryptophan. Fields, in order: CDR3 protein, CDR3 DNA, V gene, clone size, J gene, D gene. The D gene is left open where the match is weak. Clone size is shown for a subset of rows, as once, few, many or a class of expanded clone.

cdr3_aa: CASRGGWGGTEAFF
cdr3_nt: TGTGCCAGCAGAGGAGGTTGGGGTGGCACTGAAGCTTTCTTT
v_call: TRBV2
clone_size: many
j_call: TRBJ1-1
d_call: .

cdr3_aa: CTKGQGTPWGTTDTEAFF
cdr3_nt: TGCACCAAGGGACAGGGGACTCCCTGGGGGACTACCGACACTGAAGCTTTCTTT
v_call: TRBV6-2/TRBV6-3
clone_size: few
j_call: TRBJ1-1
d_call: TRBD1

cdr3_aa: CASSPGQGSLVTQYF
cdr3_nt: TGTGCCAGCAGCCCCGGACAGGGCAGTTTGGTGACCCAGTACTTC
v_call: TRBV7-9
clone_size: many
j_call: TRBJ2-5
d_call: TRBD1

cdr3_aa: CSASRGQGEQPQHF
cdr3_nt: TGCAGTGCTAGCCGTGGACAAGGGGAACAGCCCCAGCATTTT
v_call: TRBV20-1
clone_size: many
j_call: TRBJ1-5
d_call: .

cdr3_aa: CSARDSGNRLYGYTF
cdr3_nt: TGCAGTGCTAGAGATTCGGGCAACCGCCTCTATGGCTACACCTTC
v_call: TRBV20-1
clone_size: many
j_call: TRBJ1-2
d_call: .

cdr3_aa: CSVEKLGYGYTF
cdr3_nt: TGCAGCGTTGAAAAACTCGGCTATGGCTACACCTTC
v_call: TRBV29-1
clone_size: .
j_call: TRBJ1-2
d_call: .

cdr3_aa: CASSFRVSTEAFF
cdr3_nt: TGTGCCAGCAGTTTCAGAGTCTCAACTGAAGCTTTCTTT
v_call: TRBV27
clone_size: many
j_call: TRBJ1-1
d_call: .

cdr3_aa: CASSGDRGSGTLHF
cdr3_nt: TGTGCCAGCAGTGGGGACAGGGGATCGGGTACCCTCCACTTT
v_call: TRBV6-1
clone_size: many
j_call: TRBJ1-6
d_call: TRBD1

cdr3_aa: CASGPRPNIQYF
cdr3_nt: TGTGCCAGTGGACCAAGACCAAACATTCAGTACTTC
v_call: TRBV28
clone_size: few
j_call: TRBJ2-4
d_call: .

cdr3_aa: CASRGQGLQPQHF
cdr3_nt: TGTGCCAGCAGGGGACAGGGCTTACAGCCCCAGCATTTT
v_call: TRBV6-2/TRBV6-3
clone_size: many
j_call: TRBJ1-5
d_call: TRBD1

cdr3_aa: CASKRLAGGDPSGANVLTF
cdr3_nt: TGTGCCAGTAAGAGATTAGCGGGAGGTGATCCCTCTGGGGCCAACGTCCTGACTTTC
v_call: TRBV19
clone_size: many
j_call: TRBJ2-6
d_call: TRBD2

cdr3_aa: CASRAETTQYF
cdr3_nt: TGTGCCAGCAGGGCCGAGACAACCCAGTACTTC
v_call: TRBV6-1
clone_size: .
j_call: TRBJ2-5
d_call: .

cdr3_aa: CASSEYGRTYEQYF
cdr3_nt: TGTGCCAGCAGTGAATACGGCAGGACCTACGAGCAGTACTTC
v_call: TRBV25-1
clone_size: .
j_call: TRBJ2-7
d_call: .

cdr3_aa: CAWSPTRETQYF
cdr3_nt: TGTGCCTGGAGTCCCACGCGCGAGACCCAGTACTTC
v_call: TRBV30
clone_size: many
j_call: TRBJ2-5
d_call: .

cdr3_aa: CASSTEPTAGYTF
cdr3_nt: TGTGCCAGCAGTACGGAGCCTACGGCGGGCTACACCTTC
v_call: TRBV2
clone_size: few
j_call: TRBJ1-2
d_call: .

cdr3_aa: CASSEVGASSGYTF
cdr3_nt: TGTGCCAGCAGTGAAGTTGGTGCGTCCAGTGGCTACACCTTC
v_call: TRBV6-1
clone_size: .
j_call: TRBJ1-2
d_call: .

cdr3_aa: CASSFFVSTSNTEAFF
cdr3_nt: TGCGCCAGCAGCTTTTTCGTCTCCACTTCGAACACTGAAGCTTTCTTT
v_call: TRBV5-1
clone_size: many
j_call: TRBJ1-1
d_call: .

cdr3_aa: CASSLTGPKKNIQYF
cdr3_nt: TGTGCCAGCAGCTTAACAGGGCCAAAAAAAAACATTCAGTACTTC
v_call: TRBV11-2
clone_size: .
j_call: TRBJ2-4
d_call: .

cdr3_aa: CASSTIGGNDQYF
cdr3_nt: TGTGCCAGCAGCACGATCGGGGGGAACGATCAGTACTTC
v_call: TRBV28
clone_size: few
j_call: TRBJ2-7
d_call: TRBD2

cdr3_aa: CASSDRTKSGEQYF
cdr3_nt: TGTGCCAGCAGTGACAGGACAAAATCGGGCGAGCAGTACTTC
v_call: TRBV6-2/TRBV6-3
clone_size: .
j_call: TRBJ2-7
d_call: .

cdr3_aa: CASSLEGRGSVEQYF
cdr3_nt: TGTGCCAGCAGCTTAGAGGGCAGGGGTTCTGTCGAGCAGTACTTC
v_call: TRBV7-9
clone_size: many
j_call: TRBJ2-7
d_call: .

cdr3_aa: CSARDFASRDTEAFF
cdr3_nt: TGCAGTGCTAGAGATTTTGCCAGCCGTGACACTGAAGCTTTCTTT
v_call: TRBV20-1
clone_size: many
j_call: TRBJ1-1
d_call: .

cdr3_aa: CASSLRWQGGYEQYF
cdr3_nt: TGTGCCAGCAGTTTAAGGTGGCAGGGAGGGTACGAGCAGTACTTC
v_call: TRBV12-3/TRBV12-4
clone_size: many
j_call: TRBJ2-7
d_call: TRBD2

cdr3_aa: CATQDRGNSPLHF
cdr3_nt: TGTGCCACCCAGGACAGGGGTAATTCACCCCTCCACTTT
v_call: TRBV6-1
clone_size: many
j_call: TRBJ1-6
d_call: TRBD1

cdr3_aa: CASSFLAGGGETQYF
cdr3_nt: TGTGCCAGCAGCTTTCTAGCGGGAGGGGGTGAGACCCAGTACTTC
v_call: TRBV7-2
clone_size: many
j_call: TRBJ2-5
d_call: TRBD2

cdr3_aa: CASSLGTARDRAYIFF
cdr3_nt: TGTGCCAGCAGCTTAGGGACAGCCCGGGACAGGGCCTATATTTTCTTT
v_call: TRBV11-1
clone_size: few
j_call: TRBJ1-1
d_call: TRBD1

cdr3_aa: CASDGLRGSGNTIYF
cdr3_nt: TGTGCCAGCGATGGACTGAGAGGCTCTGGAAACACCATATATTTT
v_call: TRBV28
clone_size: many
j_call: TRBJ1-3
d_call: .

cdr3_aa: CASSLDRVRETQYF
cdr3_nt: TGTGCCAGCAGCTTAGATCGGGTCAGGGAGACCCAGTACTTC
v_call: TRBV11-3
clone_size: many
j_call: TRBJ2-5
d_call: .

cdr3_aa: CASNSPQGRRETQYF
cdr3_nt: TGTGCCAGCAATTCCCCCCAGGGGAGGCGAGAGACCCAGTACTTC
v_call: TRBV12-3/TRBV12-4
clone_size: many
j_call: TRBJ2-5
d_call: .

cdr3_aa: CASSLGDGEETQYF
cdr3_nt: TGTGCCAGCAGCTTGGGGGACGGAGAAGAGACCCAGTACTTC
v_call: TRBV5-5
clone_size: .
j_call: TRBJ2-5
d_call: .

cdr3_aa: CSVTFSGTSGRAVETQYF
cdr3_nt: TGCAGCGTTACTTTCTCCGGGACTAGCGGGAGGGCCGTGGAGACCCAGTACTTC
v_call: TRBV29-1
clone_size: many
j_call: TRBJ2-5
d_call: TRBD2

cdr3_aa: CSARDYTF
cdr3_nt: TGCAGTGCCCGGGACTACACCTTC
v_call: TRBV20-1
clone_size: many
j_call: TRBJ1-2
d_call: .

cdr3_aa: CATRPPDQPQHF
cdr3_nt: TGTGCCACCCGACCTCCGGATCAGCCCCAGCATTTT
v_call: TRBV6-1
clone_size: many
j_call: TRBJ1-5
d_call: .

cdr3_aa: CSATGDSPLHF
cdr3_nt: TGCAGTGCGACAGGGGATTCACCCCTCCACTTT
v_call: TRBV20-1
clone_size: many
j_call: TRBJ1-6
d_call: TRBD1

cdr3_aa: CSARKIAGTEAFF
cdr3_nt: TGCAGTGCTAGGAAGATCGCGGGCACTGAAGCTTTCTTT
v_call: TRBV20-1
clone_size: few
j_call: TRBJ1-1
d_call: .

cdr3_aa: CASSSGSRGTPYGYTF
cdr3_nt: TGTGCCAGCAGTTCGGGTTCTCGCGGGACTCCCTATGGCTACACCTTC
v_call: TRBV6-5
clone_size: many
j_call: TRBJ1-2
d_call: .

cdr3_aa: CASNTGDRGREQYF
cdr3_nt: TGTGCCAGCAACACGGGGGACAGGGGGCGCGAGCAGTACTTC
v_call: TRBV6-1
clone_size: many
j_call: TRBJ2-7
d_call: TRBD1

cdr3_aa: CASRPGQTYEQYF
cdr3_nt: TGTGCCAGCAGGCCGGGACAGACCTACGAGCAGTACTTC
v_call: TRBV6-5
clone_size: many
j_call: TRBJ2-7
d_call: TRBD1

cdr3_aa: CASSLGQRDTIYF
cdr3_nt: TGTGCCAGCAGTTTGGGACAGCGGGACACCATATATTTT
v_call: TRBV12-3/TRBV12-4
clone_size: many
j_call: TRBJ1-3
d_call: TRBD1

cdr3_aa: CASSLSGDGTEAFF
cdr3_nt: TGTGCCAGCAGTTTATCAGGGGACGGCACTGAAGCTTTCTTT
v_call: TRBV28
clone_size: many
j_call: TRBJ1-1
d_call: .

cdr3_aa: CASTHYSRASDTEAFF
cdr3_nt: TGTGCCAGCACCCACTATTCCAGGGCCAGCGACACTGAAGCTTTCTTT
v_call: TRBV6-2/TRBV6-3
clone_size: many
j_call: TRBJ1-1
d_call: .

cdr3_aa: CSVDNPGTYEQYF
cdr3_nt: TGCAGCGTTGATAATCCAGGAACCTACGAGCAGTACTTC
v_call: TRBV29-1
clone_size: many
j_call: TRBJ2-7
d_call: .

cdr3_aa: CAIGTTGRNQPQHF
cdr3_nt: TGTGCCATCGGAACGACAGGGCGAAATCAGCCCCAGCATTTT
v_call: TRBV10-3
clone_size: .
j_call: TRBJ1-5
d_call: TRBD1

cdr3_aa: CASSLEWRGVYEQYF
cdr3_nt: TGTGCCAGCAGCTTAGAGTGGCGGGGAGTCTACGAGCAGTACTTC
v_call: TRBV7-6
clone_size: .
j_call: TRBJ2-7
d_call: .

cdr3_aa: CSAPRTAGETQYF
cdr3_nt: TGCAGTGCCCCGCGAACAGCGGGAGAGACCCAGTACTTC
v_call: TRBV20-1
clone_size: many
j_call: TRBJ2-5
d_call: .

cdr3_aa: CASTSTAENTGELFF
cdr3_nt: TGTGCCAGCACCTCAACGGCCGAAAACACCGGGGAGCTGTTTTTT
v_call: TRBV6-5
clone_size: few
j_call: TRBJ2-2
d_call: .